Listed below are T cell receptor beta chains from one sample, sequenced in a study of regulatory T cells in long-lasting Graves disease. TCRdb re-analysed the multiplex PCR reads in MiXCR, keeping a single row per CDR3 protein. This sample has hundreds of thousands of distinct CDR3 sequences, with about 16% found just once. These records were also assigned to another study, of T cells in Graves' hyperthyroidism and ophthalmopathy.

Here the sequenced sample was peripheral blood mononuclear cells (PBMCs), taken at new diagnosis, from a patient treated with antithyroid drugs. Every receptor here comes from a woman aged 40-65 years with Graves disease. Both conserved end residues are part of each CDR3. D genes are given only for firm matches. Clone size is not always given. Where it is, it says once, few, many or a class for expanded clones.

>TRBV6-2/TRBV6-3|15|few|TRBJ1-2|TRBD1
TGTGCCAGCAGTTACCTCCCCACAGGGGCGAGGGGCTACACCTTC
CASSYLPTGARGYTF
>TRBV5-1|16|NA|TRBJ2-7|TRBD2
TGCGCCAGCAGCTTGGGGCTAGCGGGGCCTCCCTACGAGCAGTACTTC
CASSLGLAGPPYEQYF
>TRBV11-2|14|many|TRBJ1-5|TRBD1
TGTGCCAGCAGTCCGGACAGGGCCAATCAGCCCCAGCATTTT
CASSPDRANQPQHF
>TRBV7-8|14|many|TRBJ2-7|NA
TGTGCCAGCAGCTTAGGCCCGGGTCGCTACGAGCAGTACTTC
CASSLGPGRYEQYF
>TRBV5-1|14|few|TRBJ1-1|NA
TGTGCCAGCAGCCGTGAAGTTCCGAACACTGAAGCTTTCTTT
CASSREVPNTEAFF
>TRBV6-5|15|many|TRBJ1-6|NA
TGTGCCAGCAGTTCCGCCCTCGCTCCGAGTTCACCCCTCCACTTT
CASSSALAPSSPLHF
>TRBV28|13|many|TRBJ2-3|NA
TGTGCCAGCAGTTCTGTGCTCACAGATACGCAGTATTTT
CASSSVLTDTQYF
>TRBV6-1|14|NA|TRBJ2-7|TRBD1
TGTGCCAGCAGGATGGACAGGGGGTACTACGAGCAGTACTTC
CASRMDRGYYEQYF
>TRBV29-1|14|NA|TRBJ2-2|NA
TGCAGCGTCGAGACCGGGACCAGAACCGGGGAGCTGTTTTTT
CSVETGTRTGELFF
>TRBV6-1|13|NA|TRBJ1-5|NA
TGTGCCAGCACGTGGGGCTCTAGCCAGCCCCAGCATTTT
CASTWGSSQPQHF
>TRBV12-3/TRBV12-4|17|few|TRBJ2-7|NA
TGTGCCAGCAGTTTTTTCCCCCCTGGAGGGGGAGCCTACGAGCAGTACTTC
CASSFFPPGGGAYEQYF
>TRBV20-1|12|many|TRBJ1-4|TRBD1
TGCAGTGCTTTGGGACAGTATGAAAAACTGTTTTTT
CSALGQYEKLFF
>TRBV11-3|18|NA|TRBJ2-6|NA
TGTGCCAGCAGCTGGTTCTCGACAGCCGGGGCTGGGGCCAACGTCCTGACTTTC
CASSWFSTAGAGANVLTF
>TRBV5-6|13|NA|TRBJ2-1|TRBD1
TGTGCCAGCAGCGCGGACAGGGTCAATGAGCAGTTCTTC
CASSADRVNEQFF
>TRBV5-8|14|NA|TRBJ2-1|TRBD1
TGTGCCAGTCCCCTTAAGGGGGCTTGGAATGAGCAGTTCTTC
CASPLKGAWNEQFF
>TRBV29-1|12|many|TRBJ2-7|TRBD1
TGCAGCGTTGGTCAGGGGGCGCGTGAGCAGTACTTC
CSVGQGAREQYF
>TRBV27|15|few|TRBJ1-1|NA
TGTGCCAGCAGTTTATATGAGGGAGTGAACACTGAAGCTTTCTTT
CASSLYEGVNTEAFF
>TRBV7-9|15|many|TRBJ2-3|TRBD2
TGTGCCAGCAGCCCCAGCGGGGGGATCGCAGATACGCAGTATTTT
CASSPSGGIADTQYF
>TRBV12-3/TRBV12-4|18|many|TRBJ2-3|TRBD1
TGTGCCAGCAGTTCTGAGCCCCGGGACAGCCTCTTCACAGATACGCAGTATTTT
CASSSEPRDSLFTDTQYF
>TRBV4-1|16|few|TRBJ2-1|NA
TGCGCCAGCAGCCAAGATCAGCCCTTAGCAGGCAATGAGCAGTTCTTC
CASSQDQPLAGNEQFF
>TRBV11-1|15|NA|TRBJ2-1|NA
TGTGCCAGCAGCTTAAGTATGCCAAACGACAATGAGCAGTTCTTC
CASSLSMPNDNEQFF
>TRBV6-2/TRBV6-3|14|many|TRBJ2-1|NA
TGTGCCAGCAGTTATGGGGGGCAGGGCGATGAGCAGTTCTTC
CASSYGGQGDEQFF
>TRBV5-6|15|few|TRBJ2-1|TRBD2
TGTGCCAGCAGCTTGACTAGCGGGGGGGCTCTTGAGCAGTTCTTC
CASSLTSGGALEQFF
>TRBV18|15|few|TRBJ1-6|NA
TGTGCCAGCTCACCACAGGGGGACCTTGGGTCACCCCTCCACTTT
CASSPQGDLGSPLHF